The following is a TCR beta chain sequence with its context. The target of this receptor is not known. Base qualities are not at hand, and no much larger clone is one base apart. TCR beta chain sequences were generated from genomic DNA using the immunoSEQ assay. The authors' analysis ran thus. CDR3 sequences that did not begin with the conserved framework cysteine at position 104 were removed manually. To get clonality, the normalized Shannon's Diversity Index was subtracted from one, giving values from 0 (maximal diversity) to 1 (oligoclonal). Differences in the frequency of the same CDR3 between samples, such as brain versus blood, were assessed with chi-squared comparison-of-proportions tests. Public clonotypes were identified by searching immuneACCESS, and similarity to known antiviral clonotypes was assessed with the VDJdb browser. This immuneACCESS table, as held by TCRdb, lists in-frame sequences with V and J called but not all clones. Of the missing ones, under half trace to an unresolved V gene in checked studies; the others have no known cause. V and J calls and clone size are given by that table; D and trimming were obtained from the DNA. The sample includes 100,000 to 120,000 clones, with 90% to 95% observed a single time. The top ten clonotypes cover under 4.5% of the sample.

This sample was included in a study of brain T cells in children with intractable seizures (dated by TCRdb to about 2021). As for the study more broadly: As a first screen for immune gene transcripts, resected brain tissue from just under 55 pediatric epilepsy surgery cases was run on a NanoString immunology panel. Of the roughly 12 selected surgery cases, pre-surgery blood was also sequenced for eight, so four had brain tissue only. Results the study describes overall, beyond this receptor: The patients' HCMV serostatus was not known, and viral specificity was inferred solely from CDR3 sequence similarity. Sequencing depth differed between pre- and post-surgery blood, so clones missing from the pre-surgery sample may reflect undersampling.

In light of the paper, this sample's time point label describes: resected brain tissue, or blood drawn just prior to surgery. The surgery cases that showed the highest brain T cell transcript signatures were chosen for TCR beta chain sequencing of brain tissue, and of blood when it was available. Patients had been treated with at least one anti-epileptic drug before surgery. The TCR-sequenced patients were children whose drug-resistant epilepsy was caused by tuberous sclerosis complex, focal cortical dysplasia, Rasmussen encephalitis or hemimegalencephaly. Blood was drawn right before the epilepsy surgery. The Monarch genomic DNA purification kit was used to extract bulk genomic DNA from unsorted brain tissue and whole blood. This clonotype originated in a boy in the first two years of life with hemimegalencephaly and intractable seizures. The sequences come from peripheral blood, collected at surgery.

CDR3 reads: CASSFRGPLNTEAFF. In nucleotide form, the sequence is TGTGCCAGCAGTTTTCGGGGTCCCTTGAACACTGAAGCTTTCTTT. The chain is made from TRBV6-2 or TRBV6-3 and TRBJ1-1; the D gene is not confidently resolved. V loses 4 bases, J loses 0 bases, and the germline ends lie 12 bases apart. The CDR3 starts with the cysteine, ends with the phenylalanine, and has 15 residues. CDR3 DNA is the only sequence kept; it has 45 bases, read in frame from the first base. CDR1 is given as MNHEY and CDR2 as SVGEGT, both from the germline V gene.